These 21 T cell receptor beta chains originate from one sample sequenced in a study of cytomegalovirus exposure and HLA in healthy donors. The PCR used 60 Vbeta and 13 Jbeta primers. Clones were read by immunoSEQ multiplex PCR, and TCRdb kept only the in-frame ones, dropping some. Of about 150,000 clones listed, approximately 77% were seen once; the top ten hold under 1.5%. Sequencing was done on a sample of PBMCs. All receptors derive from a young man in good health and CMV-seronegative.

The rearrangement links TRBV9 to TRBJ1-2; 7 bases map to TRBD1. The junction had 10 bases not matched to a gene; V was cut back by 2 bases and J by 6 bases. This CDR3 spans 15 amino acids. Germline CDR1 SGDLS, CDR2 YYNGEE. The CDR3 sequence is CASSVGQRPLNGYTF. Written as DNA, the CDR3 is TGTGCCAGCAGCGTGGGACAGCGCCCTTTAAATGGCTACACCTTC.

V gene TRBV7-2 combines with J gene TRBJ1-4; D is ambiguous. The germline V and J ends were trimmed by 5 bases and 5 bases, with 12 bases remaining between them. CDR1 SGHTA and CDR2 FQGNSA come from the germline V gene. The CDR3 has 14 residues. This chain's CDR3 is CASSIERLNEKLFF. CDR3 in DNA: TGTGCCAGCAGCATAGAGAGGCTCAATGAAAAACTGTTTTTT.

The DNA of the CDR3 is TGTGCCAGCAGTTTACTAGGGACAGGGGCCTACGAGCAGTACTTC. This gives the protein CASSLLGTGAYEQYF. The chain recombines TRBV27 with TRBJ2-7; 10 bases match TRBD1. The CDR3 sequence is 15 residues long. Germline V lookup: CDR1 MNHEY, CDR2 SMNVEV (reference sequence). V lost 2 bases to trimming and J lost 2 bases; unmatched junction nucleotides: 3.

This sequence joins TRBV5-1 and TRBJ2-1; 8 positions agree with TRBD2. CDR1 SGHRS and CDR2 YFSETQ come from the germline V gene. The CDR3 covers 13 residues. Unmatched junction bases numbered 2, after V lost 0 bases and J lost 9 bases. Here the CDR3 reads CASSLGTSSEQFF. The CDR3 DNA reads as TGCGCCAGCAGCTTGGGGACTAGCAGTGAGCAGTTCTTC.

The CDR3 spells CASSLVGSQETQYF. Here the CDR3 DNA reads TGTGCCAGCAGCTTAGTGGGCAGCCAAGAGACCCAGTACTTC. This chain connects TRBV11-2 to TRBJ2-5; the D is unclear. Trimming took off 1 base at V and 1 base at J, with 7 bases between the two ends. CDR3 length equals 14 residues. Germline V gene data show CDR1 as SGHAT and CDR2 as FQNNGV.

The chain combines TRBV25-1 with TRBJ2-4, with 7 bases aligning to TRBD1. The CDR3 sequence is 13 residues long. V was pared by 3 bases and J by 7 bases, with 3 bases of the junction left unmatched. CDR1 MGHDK and CDR2 SYGVNS come from the germline V gene. The CDR3 region has the DNA TGTGCCAGCAGTGACGACAGGGTCAACATTCAGTACTTC. This codes for CASSDDRVNIQYF.

The rearrangement joins TRBV30 to TRBJ2-3; D might be TRBD1 (8 bases). This CDR3 region has 13 residues. Per germline, CDR1 GTSNPN and CDR2 SVGIG (reference sequence). V lost 5 bases, J lost 3 bases, and 12 bases lay in between. CDR3 protein: CAWDRGGTDTQYF. CDR3 DNA sequence: TGTGCCTGGGACAGGGGAGGGACAGATACGCAGTATTTT.

The chain carries TRBV10-3 and TRBJ2-1; TRBD2 matches at 8 bases. V gave up 8 bases and J gave up 3 bases; unmatched junction bases: 9. This CDR3 comprises 15 residues. The V gene's germline CDR1 is ENHRY and CDR2 SYGVKD. The CDR3 protein is CAIRGGDAFYNEQFF. The DNA of the CDR3 is TGTGCCATCCGGGGGGGGGATGCGTTCTACAATGAGCAGTTCTTC.

This clone was observed once. This chain uses TRBV23-1 with TRBJ2-6, with 7 bases lining up with TRBD2. TRBV23-1 counts as an open reading frame of uncertain function. The CDR3 spans 15 residues. The V segment lost 8 bases and the J segment 3 bases; nucleotides outside the gene matches: 7. The CDR3 DNA is TGCGCCAGCGGCACGGGGAGGGATGGGGCCAACGTCCTGACTTTC. Protein sequence: CASGTGRDGANVLTF.

The J gene is TRBJ2-7, the V gene TRBV7-9, with D unclear. This CDR3 has 13 amino acids. Per germline, CDR1 SEHNR and CDR2 FQNEAQ (reference sequence). The V gene lost 4 bases and the J gene lost 2 bases, with 9 bases spanning the gap. This CDR3 is CASSSYLAYEQYF. The CDR3, as DNA: TGTGCCAGCAGCTCCTATTTGGCCTACGAGCAGTACTTC.

CDR3 DNA: TGCGCCAGCAGCTGGGACAGTAAAGTCACTGAAGCTTTCTTT. Translated, it gives CASSWDSKVTEAFF. J is TRBJ1-1 and V is TRBV5-1, with TRBD1 matching over 7 bases. With V trimmed by 3 bases and J by 4 bases, 6 bases remained unmatched. CDR1 and CDR2 from the germline V gene are SGHRS and YFSETQ. CDR3 length: 14 residues.

The chain links TRBV7-9 to TRBJ1-2; 7 bases match TRBD1. The CDR3 consists of 15 residues. With V trimmed by 0 bases and J by 4 bases, 5 bases remained unmatched. Germline V gene sequence: CDR1 SEHNR, CDR2 FQNEAQ (reference sequence). The CDR3 bases are TGTGCCAGCAGCTTAGCCGGGGACAGAAGCTATGGCTACACCTTC. Translating gives CASSLAGDRSYGYTF.

In its sample, this clone was seen many times. The chain is built from TRBV4-3 and TRBJ2-6; D is uncertain. The CDR3 is 17 amino acids. Deletions cut 0 bases from V and 0 bases from J, with 9 bases between. The V gene's germline CDR1 is LGHNA and CDR2 YSLEER. In nucleotides, the CDR3 is TGCGCCAGCAGCCAAGATGAAGTTAGCTCTGGGGCCAACGTCCTGACTTTC. Its protein product is CASSQDEVSSGANVLTF.

The CDR3 nucleotides are TGTGCCAGCAGTTACGGGCTAGCCGGAAGGGCCGGGGAGCTGTTTTTT. This gives the protein CASSYGLAGRAGELFF. The chain recombines TRBV6-6 with TRBJ2-2, with D perhaps TRBD2 (5 bases). Germline values: CDR1 MNHNY, CDR2 SVGAGI (reference sequence). V was trimmed by 2 bases and J by 6 bases, leaving 16 bases between them. The CDR3 is 16 amino acids.

This clone appeared a single time. This rearrangement joins TRBV9 to TRBJ2-3, with TRBD2 identical over 10 bases. CDR1 and CDR2 from the germline V gene are SGDLS and YYNGEE. The CDR3 has 16 residues. V gave up 4 bases and J gave up 2 bases; unmatched junction bases: 7. The CDR3 here is CASSTGLADFTDTQYF. CDR3 in DNA: TGTGCCAGCAGCACCGGACTAGCGGACTTCACAGATACGCAGTATTTT.

This clone was counted once. This chain links TRBV27 with TRBJ2-5; 8 bases match TRBD2. V was clipped by 2 bases and J by 4 bases; unmatched bases: 3. CDR3 length: 14 amino acids. CDR1 and CDR2 from the germline V gene are MNHEY and SMNVEV (reference sequence). CDR3 amino acids: CASSLRGLGETQYF. In DNA, the CDR3 is TGTGCCAGCAGTTTAAGGGGACTAGGAGAGACCCAGTACTTC.

CDR3 residues: CASRTLAGGNEQYF. The CDR3 DNA is TGTGCCAGCAGAACCCTAGCGGGAGGTAACGAGCAGTACTTC. The chain is built from TRBV7-2 and TRBJ2-7, with 11 nucleotides matching TRBD2. This CDR3 has 14 amino acids. Germline CDR1 is SGHTA and CDR2 is FQGNSA. V trimming: 6 bases; J trimming: 5 bases; junction bases outside the gene matches: 6.

The rearrangement uses TRBV4-1 and TRBJ2-1, with 13 bases matching TRBD2. CDR1 is MGHRA, CDR2 YSYEKL, per germline. After removal of 1 base from V and 11 bases from J, the junction contained 5 bases not matched to a gene. The CDR3 consists of 15 residues. In DNA, the CDR3 is TGCGCCAGCAGCCAAGGGACTAGCGGGAGTGGGAAGCAGTTCTTC. This translates into CASSQGTSGSGKQFF.

This clone was seen a handful of times. This chain links TRBV30 with TRBJ2-2; TRBD2 matches 7 bases. CDR1 is GTSNPN, CDR2 SVGIG, per germline (reference sequence). J gave up 8 bases and V 6 bases, and 9 bases lay outside the gene matches. The CDR3 is 13 amino acids. Written as DNA, the CDR3 is TGTGCCTGCTCACTAGCGTCAAGGGGGGAGCTGTTTTTT. Its protein product is CACSLASRGELFF.

The chain carries TRBV27 and TRBJ1-4; maybe TRBD1 (5 bases). Trimming stripped 7 bases from V and 5 bases from J, with 17 bases between. Germline V gene sequence: CDR1 MNHEY, CDR2 SMNVEV (reference sequence). CDR3 length: 15 amino acids. This chain's CDR3 is CASMRDFGPNEKLFF. CDR3 nucleotide sequence: TGTGCCAGCATGCGGGACTTCGGGCCAAATGAAAAACTGTTTTTT.

V usage is TRBV10-3 and J usage is TRBJ2-2, with 11 positions matching TRBD1. Germline-derived CDR1 and CDR2 are ENHRY and SYGVKD. The junction had 4 bases not matched to a gene; V was cut back by 5 bases and J by 2 bases. The CDR3 runs 16 residues. The CDR3 is CAISPGQGANTGELFF. CDR3 DNA: TGTGCCATCAGTCCCGGACAGGGGGCCAACACCGGGGAGCTGTTTTTT.